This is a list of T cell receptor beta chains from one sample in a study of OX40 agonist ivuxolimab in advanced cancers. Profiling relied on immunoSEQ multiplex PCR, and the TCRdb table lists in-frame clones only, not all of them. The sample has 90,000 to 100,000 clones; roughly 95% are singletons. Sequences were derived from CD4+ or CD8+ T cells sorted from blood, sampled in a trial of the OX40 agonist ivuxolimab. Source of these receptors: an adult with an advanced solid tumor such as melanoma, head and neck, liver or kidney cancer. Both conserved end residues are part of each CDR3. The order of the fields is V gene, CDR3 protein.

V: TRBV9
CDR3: CASSVVSGGANTGELFF

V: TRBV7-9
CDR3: CASRYGQAGGPGFTDTQYF

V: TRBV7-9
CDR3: CASSSRTSGGTDTQYF

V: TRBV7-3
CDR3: CASSLAGTPEGAYEQYF

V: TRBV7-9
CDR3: CASSLVSGPLTDTQYF

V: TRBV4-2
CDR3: CASAPGTSGSYNEQFF

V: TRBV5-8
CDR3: CASSLDRENLASYGYTF

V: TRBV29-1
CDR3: CSVLLDRGPYEQYF

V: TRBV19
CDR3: CASSITSGRANEQFF

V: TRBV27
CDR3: CASSFIGDYEQYF

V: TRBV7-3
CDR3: CASSPSGSFYEQYF

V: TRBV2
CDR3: CASTGTLETQYF

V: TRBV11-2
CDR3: CASSGQNQEQFF

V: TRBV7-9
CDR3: CASSLEPPPDTQYF

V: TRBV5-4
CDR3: CASSLAVDRGHEQYF

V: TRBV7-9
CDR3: CASSPRQGLLETQYF

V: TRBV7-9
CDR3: CASSYKLGVGNEQFF

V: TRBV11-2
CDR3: CASSFLTASYEQYF

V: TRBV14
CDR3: CASGGGVEQFF

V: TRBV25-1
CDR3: CASSEPGLSYEQYF

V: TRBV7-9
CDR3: CASSLPGGDEQYF

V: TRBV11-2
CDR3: CASSLEGLANTGELFF

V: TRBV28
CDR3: CASSSGANSYNEQFF

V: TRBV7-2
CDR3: CASSRRDTAYEQYF

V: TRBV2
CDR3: CASSEGSANEKLFF

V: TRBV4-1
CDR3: CASSQVEQAREQYF

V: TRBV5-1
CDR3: CASSLEPGQGGNYGYTF

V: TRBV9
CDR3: CASRGTGELFF

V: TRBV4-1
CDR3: CASSQTFRPNTEAFF

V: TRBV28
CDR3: CASSLFRGSQPQHF

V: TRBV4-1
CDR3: CASSQVRGGNQPQHF

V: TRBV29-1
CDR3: CSVEDGELAGNDNEQFF

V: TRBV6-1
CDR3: CASSEIDGGGYGYTF

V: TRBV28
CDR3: CASSFRGRAYRLDGYTF

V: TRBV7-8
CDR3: CASSFHRQMNTEAFF

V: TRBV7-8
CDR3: CASSVREGTYEQYF

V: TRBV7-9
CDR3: CASSLPRGRAHNEQFF

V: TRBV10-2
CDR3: CASSDDVDRVYGNQPQHF

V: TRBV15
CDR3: CATSSLGGRTEAFF

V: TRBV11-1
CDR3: CASSPRVRTTQETQYF

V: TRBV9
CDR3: CASSRGPAGGELFF

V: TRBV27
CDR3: CASSPNPGGYQETQYF

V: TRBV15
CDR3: CATSRDRLGEPDEQYF

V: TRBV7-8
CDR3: CASSLPGASANYGYTF

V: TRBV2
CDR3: CASGRSYEQYF

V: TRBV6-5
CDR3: CASSGTANQPQHF

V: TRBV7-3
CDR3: CASSPGDRVPYNEQFF

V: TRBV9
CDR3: CASSVDRGTGGSSPLHF

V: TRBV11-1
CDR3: CASSRTAYNEQFF

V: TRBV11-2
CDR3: CASSLIAGALPNTGELFF

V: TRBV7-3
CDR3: CASSPRRGRPNYGYTF

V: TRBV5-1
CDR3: CASSLAAGVATDTQYF

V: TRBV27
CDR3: CASSLRSTGRNYGYTF

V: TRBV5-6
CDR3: CASSPGLGPTDTQYF

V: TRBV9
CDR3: CASSASDRDIFETQYF